What follows is one T cell receptor (beta chain) and its context. This CDR3 has 13 amino acids. CDR1 and CDR2 (germline): MNHGY, SVAAGI. V was pared by 3 bases and J by 8 bases, with 10 bases between. As to time point: newly diagnosed GD, antithyroid drugs for less than 3 months. The TCR library was prepared using RNA isolated from PBMCs. TCR beta libraries were built with iRepertoire HTBI primers and Arm-PCR of CDR3 regions. Study processing details: The samples yielded roughly 60 TRBV and about 15 TRBJ segments. MiXCR, applied by TCRdb to the multiplex PCR reads, yields one record per CDR3 protein. The V and J calls and clone size are TCRdb's, not the authors'. Of roughly 530,000 distinct CDR3 sequences listed, roughly 16% were seen once; the top ten hold just under 25%. This sample was included in a study of regulatory T cells in long-lasting Graves disease. The sample was also reused in another study, on T cells in Graves' hyperthyroidism and ophthalmopathy. That report notes: Stable hyperthyroidism and ophthalmopathy were separated using 13 V-J signatures. Ophthalmopathy was identified by the model a median roughly six months ahead of onset.

The specimen was peripheral blood mononuclear cells (PBMCs), collected at new diagnosis, from a patient treated with antithyroid drugs. This TCR was sampled from a woman aged 35-65 years with Graves disease. The V and J genes are TRBV6-9 and TRBJ1-4; D gene uncertain. CDR3 loop: CASSYSHAEKLFF. CDR3 nucleotides: TGTGCCAGCAGTTACTCCCACGCGGAAAAACTGTTTTTT.